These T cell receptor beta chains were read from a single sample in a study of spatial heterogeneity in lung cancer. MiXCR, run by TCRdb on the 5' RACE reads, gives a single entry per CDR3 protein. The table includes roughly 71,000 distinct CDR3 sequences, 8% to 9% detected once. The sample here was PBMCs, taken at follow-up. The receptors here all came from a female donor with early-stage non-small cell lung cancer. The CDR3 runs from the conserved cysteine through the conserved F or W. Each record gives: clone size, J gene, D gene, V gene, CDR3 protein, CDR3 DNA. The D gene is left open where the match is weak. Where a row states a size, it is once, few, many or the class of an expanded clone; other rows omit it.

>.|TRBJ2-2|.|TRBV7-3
CASSTRARGTGELFF
TGTGCCAGCAGCACCCGGGCTCGGGGCACCGGGGAGCTGTTTTTT
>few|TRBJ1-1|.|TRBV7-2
CASSFGLPNTEAFF
TGTGCCAGCAGCTTTGGCCTGCCGAACACTGAAGCTTTCTTT
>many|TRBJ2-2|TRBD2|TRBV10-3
CAISVAGPNTGELFF
TGTGCCATCAGCGTAGCGGGCCCGAACACCGGGGAGCTGTTTTTT
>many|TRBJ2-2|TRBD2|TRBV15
CATSWIAGGPGELFF
TGTGCCACCAGCTGGATAGCGGGAGGGCCCGGGGAGCTGTTTTTT
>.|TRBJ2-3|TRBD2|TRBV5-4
CASSLAKREVTDTQYF
TGTGCCAGCAGCTTGGCCAAGCGGGAGGTAACAGATACGCAGTATTTT
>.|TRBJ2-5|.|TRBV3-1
CASSRGDQETQYF
TGTGCCAGCAGCCGAGGGGACCAAGAGACCCAGTACTTC
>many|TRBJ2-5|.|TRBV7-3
CASSLLGQETQYF
TGTGCCAGCAGCTTACTTGGCCAAGAGACCCAGTACTTC
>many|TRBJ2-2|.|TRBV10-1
CASSEGGSGTGELFF
TGCGCCAGCAGTGAGGGGGGTAGCGGCACCGGGGAGCTGTTTTTT
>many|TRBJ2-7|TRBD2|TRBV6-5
CASSHTSGKGYEQYF
TGTGCCAGCAGTCACACTAGCGGGAAAGGGTACGAGCAGTACTTC
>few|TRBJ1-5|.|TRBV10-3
CAISESQGSNQPQHF
TGTGCCATCAGTGAATCACAGGGAAGCAATCAGCCCCAGCATTTT
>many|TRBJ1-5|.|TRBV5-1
CASSFTGGPNQPQHF
TGCGCCAGCAGCTTTACCGGAGGCCCTAATCAGCCCCAGCATTTT
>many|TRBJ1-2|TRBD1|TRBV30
CAWSVRDRDGYTF
TGTGCCTGGAGTGTCAGGGACAGGGATGGCTACACCTTC
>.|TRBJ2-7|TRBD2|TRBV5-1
CASSLSQSAGAYEQYF
TGCGCCAGCAGCTTGTCCCAGTCAGCGGGAGCCTACGAGCAGTACTTC
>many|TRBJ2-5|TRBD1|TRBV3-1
CASSRQGGETQYF
TGTGCCAGCAGCCGACAGGGCGGGGAGACCCAGTACTTC
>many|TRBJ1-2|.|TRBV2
CASSAGALVYGYTF
TGTGCCAGCAGTGCCGGGGCCCTCGTCTATGGCTACACCTTC
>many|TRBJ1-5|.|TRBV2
CASSEAKVQPQHF
TGTGCCAGCAGTGAAGCGAAAGTTCAGCCCCAGCATTTT
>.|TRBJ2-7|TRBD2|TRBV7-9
CASSRSLRGLASEQYF
TGTGCCAGCAGCCGAAGTCTTCGCGGACTAGCGAGCGAGCAGTACTTC
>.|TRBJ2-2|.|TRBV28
CASSPWGYTGELFF
TGTGCCAGCAGTCCCTGGGGGTACACCGGGGAGCTGTTTTTT
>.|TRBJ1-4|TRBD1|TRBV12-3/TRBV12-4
CASSPDRGFEKLFF
TGTGCCAGCAGTCCGGACAGGGGGTTTGAAAAACTGTTTTTT
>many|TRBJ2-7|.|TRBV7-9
CASSLLRLGSSYEQYF
TGTGCCAGCAGCTTACTGAGACTGGGAAGCTCCTACGAGCAGTACTTC
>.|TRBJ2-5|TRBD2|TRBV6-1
CASSLAGEVETQYF
TGTGCCTCTTCGCTAGCGGGAGAGGTGGAGACCCAGTACTTC
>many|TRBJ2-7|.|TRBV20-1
CSAPQGNEQYF
TGCAGTGCTCCGCAGGGGAACGAGCAGTACTTC
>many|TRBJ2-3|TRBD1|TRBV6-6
CASSSGTGQDTQYF
TGTGCCAGCAGTTCCGGGACAGGGCAAGATACGCAGTATTTT
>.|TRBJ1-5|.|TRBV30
CAWSVRGWMGQPQHF
TGTGCCTGGAGTGTAAGGGGTTGGATGGGTCAGCCCCAGCATTTT
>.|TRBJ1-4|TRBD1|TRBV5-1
CVSSLGGGGASGEKLFF
TGCGTCAGCAGCTTGGGCGGAGGGGGCGCTTCTGGAGAAAAACTGTTTTTT
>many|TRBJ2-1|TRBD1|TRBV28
CAIGQGKDEQFF
TGTGCCATTGGACAGGGCAAGGATGAGCAGTTCTTC
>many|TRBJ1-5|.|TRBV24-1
CATSGSGSNQPQHF
TGTGCCACCAGTGGTTCAGGGAGCAATCAGCCCCAGCATTTT
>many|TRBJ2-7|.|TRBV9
CASSVAPGLYEQYF
TGTGCCAGCAGCGTAGCCCCTGGACTCTACGAGCAGTACTTC
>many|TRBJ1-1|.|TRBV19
CASSMLRVRFHTEAFF
TGTGCCAGTAGTATGCTTCGGGTACGCTTTCACACTGAAGCTTTCTTT
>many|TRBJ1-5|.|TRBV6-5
CASSSGQNNQPQHF
TGTGCCAGCAGCTCCGGACAGAACAATCAGCCCCAGCATTTT
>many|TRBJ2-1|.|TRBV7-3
CASSLREPYNEQFF
TGTGCCAGCAGCTTACGGGAACCCTACAATGAGCAGTTCTTC
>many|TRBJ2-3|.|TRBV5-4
CASSTPVSDTQYF
TGTGCCAGCAGCACGCCGGTTTCAGATACGCAGTATTTT
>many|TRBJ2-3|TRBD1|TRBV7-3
CASSSRDSSTDTQYF
TGTGCCAGCAGCTCCCGGGACAGTAGCACAGATACGCAGTATTTT
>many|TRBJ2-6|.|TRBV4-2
CASSQGSGPSGANVLTF
TGTGCCAGCAGCCAAGGTTCAGGGCCCTCTGGGGCCAACGTCCTGACTTTC
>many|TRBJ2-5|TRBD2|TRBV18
CASSPTGGEETQYF
TGTGCCAGCTCACCAACCGGGGGGGAAGAGACCCAGTACTTC
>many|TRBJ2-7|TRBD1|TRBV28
CASSFGTGGNRHLF
TGTGCCAGCAGTTTCGGGACAGGGGGCAATAGGCATCTCTTC
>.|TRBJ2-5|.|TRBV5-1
CASSLESAETQYF
TGCGCCAGCAGCTTGGAATCTGCGGAGACCCAGTACTTC
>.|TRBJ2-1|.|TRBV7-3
CASSLGTPSSVQFF
TGTGCCAGCAGCCTAGGGACCCCCTCATCTGTGCAGTTCTTC
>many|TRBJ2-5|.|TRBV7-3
CASSLSTKETQYF
TGTGCCAGCAGCTTAAGCACTAAAGAGACCCAGTACTTC
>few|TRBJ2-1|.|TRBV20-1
CSVGVRIGWAVDEQFF
TGCAGTGTTGGGGTTCGAATCGGGTGGGCCGTCGATGAGCAGTTCTTC
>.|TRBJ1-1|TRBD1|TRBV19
CASSTGQGDTEAFF
TGTGCCAGTAGTACGGGACAGGGTGACACTGAAGCTTTCTTT
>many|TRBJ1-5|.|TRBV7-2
CASSLDYQPQHF
TGTGCCAGCAGCTTAGACTATCAGCCCCAGCATTTT